These 2 T cell receptor beta chains were all obtained from the same sample, sequenced in a study of OX40 agonist ivuxolimab in advanced cancers. Produced via immunoSEQ multiplex PCR; TCRdb's table is partial and in-frame only. The data hold approximately 65,000 clones, with roughly 89% observed a single time. Here the sequenced sample was CD4+ or CD8+ T cells sorted from blood, taken in a trial of the OX40 agonist ivuxolimab. The receptors derive from an adult with an advanced solid tumor such as melanoma, head and neck, liver or kidney cancer.

The chain is built from TRBV7-2 and TRBJ1-1; D is undetermined. CDR3 length: 13 residues. V was pared by 5 bases and J by 10 bases, with 17 bases between. Germline CDR1 reads SGHTA; CDR2 reads FQGNSA. In nucleotides, the CDR3 is TGTGCCAGCAGCGCCTCCATGTCCGCTGGAGCTTTCTTT. This encodes CASSASMSAGAFF. The full variable domain, with the rest looked up from reference TRBV7-2 and TRBJ1-1, is GAGVSQSPSNKVTEKGKDVELRCDPISGHTALYWYRQSLGQGLEFLIYFQGNSAPDKSGLPSDRFSAERTGGSVSTLTIQRTQQEDSAVYLCASSASMSAGAFFGQGTRLTVV.

DNA for the CDR3: TGTGCCAGCAGTTACTCGAAGGCAGGGGGCTACGAGCAGTACTTC. Protein sequence: CASSYSKAGGYEQYF. The chain recombines TRBV6-5 with TRBJ2-7; the match to TRBD1 covers 7 bases. The germline CDR1 and CDR2 sequences are MNHEY and SVGAGI. CDR3 size: 15 residues. Trimming cost V 0 bases and J 3 bases; bases outside gene matches: 5.